This T cell receptor beta chain emerged from a study of T cell changes during pregnancy in multiple sclerosis. The repertoire was sequenced with immunoSEQ multiplex PCR; TCRdb's copy has only in-frame clones and lacks some. Of roughly 69,000 clones in the sample, under 95% were seen once. J was trimmed by 7 bases and V by 0 bases; bases with no gene match: 11. From germline, CDR1 is SGHTA and CDR2 FQGNSA. This CDR3 spans 16 amino acids. The material was peripheral blood, obtained in the third trimester of pregnancy. The receptor was isolated from a female donor with multiple sclerosis, enrolled in a pregnancy study. V is TRBV7-2 and J is TRBJ1-1; 7 bases fit TRBD1. CDR3: CASSLATDRVRSEAFF. CDR3 nucleotides: TGTGCCAGCAGCTTAGCCACTGACAGGGTTAGGAGTGAAGCTTTCTTT. Drawing the rest from reference TRBV7-2 and TRBJ1-1, the complete variable domain is GAGVSQSPSNKVTEKGKDVELRCDPISGHTALYWYRQSLGQGLEFLIYFQGNSAPDKSGLPSDRFSAERTGGSVSTLTIQRTQQEDSAVYLCASSLATDRVRSEAFFGQGTRLTVV.